The 11 T cell receptor beta chains listed next were all sequenced from one sample in a study of sequential checkpoint blockade in melanoma (dated by TCRdb to the late 2010s). The library was made by the immunoSEQ multiplex PCR assay. Drawn from immuneACCESS, this table holds only the in-frame rearrangements with V and J called that TCRdb kept. Clones are partly lost; checked studies trace under half to an unresolved V gene and leave the rest unexplained. This sample comprises 20,000 or so clones, around 80% of them detected only once. About 38% of the sample is taken by the ten largest. The sample's treatment or condition label is to be understood as: randomized to nivolumab then ipilimumab (arm A) or the reverse (arm B). Here the sequenced sample was CD8+ T cells sorted from blood (inferred from file names), taken from a patient given nivolumab and ipilimumab in sequence. The source is a human donor with melanoma.

The chain links TRBV28 to TRBJ1-1; D remains unclear. The germline CDR1 and CDR2 sequences are MDHEN and SYDVKM. This CDR3 spans 12 amino acids. Trimming removed 3 bases from V and 4 bases from J, with 6 bases in between. CDR3 residues: CASSLSVTEAFF. The CDR3 nucleotides read TGTGCCAGCAGTTTGTCCGTCACTGAAGCTTTCTTT.

The chain links TRBV7-9 to TRBJ1-4; maybe TRBD1 (5 bases). Germline CDR1 reads SEHNR; CDR2 reads FQNEAQ (reference sequence). CDR3 length: 14 residues. V was cut by 10 bases and J by 0 bases, with 12 bases left in between. The CDR3 loop reads CATAGGATNEKLFF. In DNA, the CDR3 is TGTGCCACCGCGGGGGGTGCAACTAATGAAAAACTGTTTTTT.

CDR3 amino acids: CASSIAAGDSYEQYF. The CDR3 DNA is TGTGCCAGTAGTATAGCGGCGGGGGACTCCTACGAGCAGTACTTC. This chain joins TRBV19 and TRBJ2-7, with 7 nucleotides matching TRBD2. The CDR3 totals 15 residues. Germline V gives CDR1 LNHDA, CDR2 SQIVND (reference sequence). After removal of 1 base from V and 0 bases from J, the junction contained 3 bases not matched to a gene.

This clone showed up just a few times. V usage is TRBV6-6 and J usage is TRBJ2-7; 9 nucleotides agree with TRBD2. Germline CDR1 and CDR2: MNHNY and SVGAGI (reference sequence). This CDR3 spans 14 amino acids. V shed 6 bases and J 3 bases; nucleotides not matched to a gene: 6. CDR3: CASSQGLAFYEQYF. The CDR3 region has the DNA TGTGCCAGCAGCCAGGGACTAGCATTCTACGAGCAGTACTTC.

This clone was seen a few times. The V call is TRBV7-9, the J call TRBJ2-7; 7 bases map to TRBD1. The CDR3 covers 14 residues. In germline, CDR1 is SEHNR, CDR2 FQNEAQ (reference sequence). The V and J ends lost 5 bases and 7 bases, in that order; junction bases with no gene match: 11. CDR3 in amino acids: CASSRDSPLGEQYF. The CDR3 DNA follows: TGTGCCAGCAGCCGGGACAGTCCTCTGGGGGAGCAGTACTTC.

V usage is TRBV7-2 and J usage is TRBJ1-1, with D perhaps matching TRBD1 (5 bases). The V gene's germline CDR1 is SGHTA and CDR2 FQGNSA. This CDR3 contains 17 residues. Trimming took off 2 bases at V and 0 bases at J, with 16 bases between the two ends. The CDR3 reads CASSLLWGEAMNTEAFF. CDR3 DNA: TGTGCCAGCAGCTTACTCTGGGGGGAGGCCATGAACACTGAAGCTTTCTTT.

This rearrangement joins TRBV27 to TRBJ1-1; D remains unclear. Germline V gene lookup returns CDR1 MNHEY and CDR2 SMNVEV (reference sequence). The ends were cut back, 4 bases at V and 9 bases at J, with 9 bases in the middle. This CDR3 has 11 amino acids. The CDR3 nucleotides are TGTGCCAGCAGTTCGGGGTTAAAAGCTTTCTTT. It specifies CASSSGLKAFF.

The V and J genes are TRBV7-8 and TRBJ1-5, with D possibly being TRBD1 (6 bases). Trimming removed 4 bases at V and 3 bases at J, with 13 bases between. The CDR3 consists of 15 residues. CDR1 is SGHVS, CDR2 FQNEAQ, per germline. Written as DNA, the CDR3 is TGTGCCAGCAGCTCAGCCGGACAGATCAATCAGCCCCAGCATTTT. As protein: CASSSAGQINQPQHF.

The V call is TRBV27, the J call TRBJ2-5, with D unclear. The better agreement between TRBJ2-7 and the DNA end casts doubt on the J call. Looked up from germline, CDR1 is MNHEY and CDR2 is SMNVEV (reference sequence). The CDR3 is made up of 13 amino acids. As DNA, the CDR3 is TGTGCCAGCAGCCGCGCGCCCACCTACGAGCAGTACTTC. This translates into CASSRAPTYEQYF.

The chain links TRBV19 to TRBJ1-2; weak D call: TRBD1 (6 bases). V was cut by 4 bases and J by 6 bases, with 12 bases left in between. This CDR3 has 13 residues. Per germline, CDR1 LNHDA and CDR2 SQIVND (reference sequence). CDR3 residues: CASSTGQTNGYTF. The CDR3 DNA reads as TGTGCCAGTAGTACAGGACAGACAAATGGCTACACCTTC.

The genes are TRBV7-9 and TRBJ1-4; 12 bases fit TRBD1. From germline, CDR1 is SEHNR and CDR2 FQNEAQ (reference sequence). The CDR3 loop spans 17 amino acids. V trimming: 4 bases; J trimming: 4 bases; junction bases outside the gene matches: 7. CDR3 coding DNA: TGTGCCAGCAGCTCCCGGGACAGGGGGCGAGTTAATGAAAAACTGTTTTTT. Amino acid sequence: CASSSRDRGRVNEKLFF.